This TCR beta chain was recorded in a study of T cell responses to AZD1222 COVID-19 vaccine. Study outcomes and limitations: The donors showed a predominance of white British ancestry and of females, with possible underestimation of clonal diversity.

Only in-frame clones appear in the TCRdb table, and some are missing; sequencing was by immunoSEQ multiplex PCR. The sample yields about 130,000 clones, just over 90% seen once. Concerning this clone itself: Its specificity is not known.

Material: peripheral blood, obtained 28 days after the second AZD1222 dose. The receptor was isolated from an adult who received the AZD1222 COVID-19 vaccine.

The CDR3 coding sequence is TGTGCCAGCAGCTCCTCGGGAGGGATCAATTCACCCCTCCACTTT. Translating gives CASSSSGGINSPLHF. The V and J genes are TRBV13 and TRBJ1-6; D gene uncertain. There are 15 residues in the CDR3. Looked up from germline, CDR1 is PRHDT and CDR2 is FYEKMQ (reference sequence). Trimming removed 4 bases at V and 7 bases at J, with 14 bases between.